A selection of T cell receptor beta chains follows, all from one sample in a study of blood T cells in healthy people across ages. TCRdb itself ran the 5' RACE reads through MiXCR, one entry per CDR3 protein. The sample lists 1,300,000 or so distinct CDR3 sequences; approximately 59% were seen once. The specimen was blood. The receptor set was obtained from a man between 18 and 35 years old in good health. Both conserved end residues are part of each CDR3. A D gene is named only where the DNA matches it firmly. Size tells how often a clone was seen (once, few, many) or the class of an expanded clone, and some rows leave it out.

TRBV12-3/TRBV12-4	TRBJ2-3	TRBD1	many	CASSRRTGSTDTQYF	TGTGCCAGCAGCCGAAGGACAGGGTCCACAGATACGCAGTATTTT
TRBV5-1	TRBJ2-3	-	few	CASSLSSLSTSTDTQYF	TGCGCCAGCAGCCTATCTTCCCTCAGCACCAGCACAGATACGCAGTATTTT
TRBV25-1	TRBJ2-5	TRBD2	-	CASNGEGGRAETQYF	TGTGCCAGCAATGGCGAGGGCGGGAGGGCCGAGACCCAGTACTTC
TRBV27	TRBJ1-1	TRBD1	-	CASSLSGTGGTEAFF	TGTGCCAGCAGTCTTTCCGGGACAGGGGGCACTGAAGCTTTCTTT
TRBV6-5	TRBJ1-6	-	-	CASSFPGRTLHF	TGTGCCAGCAGTTTCCCGGGTAGGACGCTCCACTTT
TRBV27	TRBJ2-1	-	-	CASSLFPSRPGNEQFF	TGTGCCAGCAGTTTGTTCCCTAGTCGGCCCGGCAATGAGCAGTTCTTC
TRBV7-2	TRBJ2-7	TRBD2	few	CASSWILAGVHEQYF	TGTGCCAGCAGCTGGATACTAGCGGGGGTCCACGAGCAGTACTTC
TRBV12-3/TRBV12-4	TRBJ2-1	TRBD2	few	CASSPGLWESGGVYNEQFF	TGTGCCAGCAGCCCCGGTTTGTGGGAAAGCGGGGGGGTATACAATGAGCAGTTCTTC
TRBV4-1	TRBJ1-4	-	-	CASSLRPEATNEKLFF	TGCGCCAGCAGCCTCCGTCCCGAGGCAACTAATGAAAAACTGTTTTTT
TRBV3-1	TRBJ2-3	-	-	CASSQVHRTSSTDTQYF	TGTGCCAGCAGCCAAGTACACAGAACCTCTAGCACAGATACGCAGTATTTT
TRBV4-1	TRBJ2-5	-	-	CASSQAGEVETQYF	TGCGCCAGCAGCCAAGCGGGGGAGGTTGAGACCCAGTACTTC
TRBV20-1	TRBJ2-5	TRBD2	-	CSASRLAEKETQYF	TGCAGTGCTTCCAGACTAGCGGAAAAAGAGACCCAGTACTTC
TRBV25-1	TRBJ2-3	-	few	CASSESLQRFVNTQYF	TGTGCCAGCAGTGAATCTCTCCAGAGGTTCGTAAATACGCAGTATTTT
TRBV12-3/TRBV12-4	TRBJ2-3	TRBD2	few	CASSFSTSGGDDTQYF	TGTGCCAGCAGTTTCTCCACTAGCGGGGGGGACGATACGCAGTATTTT
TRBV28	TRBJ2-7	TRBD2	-	CASRSPTGGFHEQYF	TGTGCCAGCAGATCCCCCACGGGGGGATTCCACGAGCAGTACTTC
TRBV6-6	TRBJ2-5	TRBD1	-	CASSYSGGGGTQYF	TGTGCCAGCAGTTACTCAGGGGGCGGCGGGACCCAGTACTTC
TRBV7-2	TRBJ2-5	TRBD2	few	CASSSTSGGGETQYF	TGTGCCAGCAGCTCGACTAGCGGGGGAGGAGAGACCCAGTACTTC
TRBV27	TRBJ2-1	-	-	CASREGATYNEQFF	TGTGCCAGCAGGGAGGGGGCAACCTACAATGAGCAGTTCTTC
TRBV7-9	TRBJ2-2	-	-	CASSLGRLHRNTGELFF	TGTGCCAGCAGCTTAGGACGGCTACACCGGAACACCGGGGAGCTGTTTTTT
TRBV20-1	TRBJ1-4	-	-	CSARDLASPTNEKLFF	TGCAGTGCTAGAGATCTCGCCAGTCCAACTAATGAAAAACTGTTTTTT
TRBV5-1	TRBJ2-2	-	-	CASSSGQISGELFF	TGCGCCAGCAGCTCCGGCCAGATTTCCGGGGAGCTGTTTTTT
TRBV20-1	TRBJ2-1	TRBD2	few	CSARLAGVNEQFF	TGCAGTGCTAGACTAGCGGGAGTCAATGAGCAGTTCTTC
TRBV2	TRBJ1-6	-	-	CASSESGKAGYNSPLHF	TGTGCCAGCAGTGAGAGTGGCAAGGCGGGGTATAATTCACCCCTCCACTTT
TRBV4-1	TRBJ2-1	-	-	CASSLRDTGARSSYNEQFF	TGCGCCAGCAGCCTAAGGGACACGGGAGCCCGTAGCTCCTACAATGAGCAGTTCTTC
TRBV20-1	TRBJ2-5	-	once	CSARPMAGRPYGQYF	TGCAGTGCCCGTCCAATGGCCGGACGACCCTACGGGCAGTACTTC
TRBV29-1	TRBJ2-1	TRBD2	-	CSVWTSGGAGEQFF	TGCAGCGTCTGGACTAGCGGGGGGGCAGGTGAGCAGTTCTTC
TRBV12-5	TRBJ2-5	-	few	CASGLLEWLAETQYF	TGTGCTAGTGGTCTGTTGGAATGGCTAGCCGAGACCCAGTACTTC
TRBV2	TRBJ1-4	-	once	CASSDAKAQLFF	TGTGCCAGCAGTGATGCAAAGGCCCAACTGTTTTTT
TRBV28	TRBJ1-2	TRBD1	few	CASSLGGRGRALSGGYTF	TGTGCCAGCAGTTTAGGGGGCAGGGGGCGAGCACTATCTGGTGGCTACACCTTC
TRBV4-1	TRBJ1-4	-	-	CASTGRGEEKLFF	TGCGCCAGCACAGGGCGGGGGGAAGAAAAACTGTTTTTT
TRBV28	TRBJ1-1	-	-	CASSVSRGGEAFF	TGTGCCAGCAGTGTAAGTAGGGGAGGTGAAGCTTTCTTT
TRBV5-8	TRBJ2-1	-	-	CTSSLPFQQFF	TGTACCAGCAGCCTACCGTTCCAGCAGTTCTTC
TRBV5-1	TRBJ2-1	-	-	CASSLAHSSGNEQFF	TGCGCCAGCAGCCTCGCTCACTCAAGTGGCAATGAGCAGTTCTTC
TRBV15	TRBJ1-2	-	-	CAASRDRGTVEYGYTF	TGTGCCGCCAGCAGAGATAGAGGGACGGTTGAATATGGCTACACCTTC
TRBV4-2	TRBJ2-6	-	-	CASSQEDRVSSGANVLTF	TGTGCCAGCAGCCAAGAGGACAGAGTAAGCTCTGGGGCCAACGTCCTGACTTTC
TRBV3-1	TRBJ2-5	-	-	CASSQDLMGGTLGETQYF	TGTGCCAGCAGCCAAGATCTCATGGGCGGCACGTTGGGGGAGACCCAGTACTTC
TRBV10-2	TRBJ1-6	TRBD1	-	CASKIRDRGNSPLHF	TGCGCCAGTAAAATCCGGGACAGGGGGAATTCACCCCTCCACTTT
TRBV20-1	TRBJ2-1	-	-	CSARGGGRRSYNEQFF	TGCAGTGCTAGAGGTGGGGGGAGGAGGTCCTACAATGAGCAGTTCTTC
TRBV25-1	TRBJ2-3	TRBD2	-	CASGTSYTDTQYF	TGTGCCAGCGGGACTAGCTACACAGATACGCAGTATTTT
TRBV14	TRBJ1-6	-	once	CASSQGMGFDSPLHF	TGTGCCAGCAGCCAAGGGATGGGCTTTGATTCACCCCTCCACTTT
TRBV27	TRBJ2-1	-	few	CASSLRGTSYNEQFF	TGTGCCAGCAGTTTACGCGGGACTTCCTACAATGAGCAGTTCTTC
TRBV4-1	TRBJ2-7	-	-	CASSQEGISHEQYF	TGCGCCAGCAGCCAAGAGGGGATATCGCACGAGCAGTACTTC